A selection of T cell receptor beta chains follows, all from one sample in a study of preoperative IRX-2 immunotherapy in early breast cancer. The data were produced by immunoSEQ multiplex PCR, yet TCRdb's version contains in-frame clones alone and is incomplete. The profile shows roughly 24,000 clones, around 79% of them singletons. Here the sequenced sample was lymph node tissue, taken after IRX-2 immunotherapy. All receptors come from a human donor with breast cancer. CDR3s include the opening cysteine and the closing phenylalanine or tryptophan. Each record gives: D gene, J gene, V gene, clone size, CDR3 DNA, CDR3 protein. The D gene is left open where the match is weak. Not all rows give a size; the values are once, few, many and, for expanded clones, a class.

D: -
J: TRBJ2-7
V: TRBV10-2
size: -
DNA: TGCGCCAGCAGTGGCCCCTCCTACGAGCAGTACTTC
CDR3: CASSGPSYEQYF

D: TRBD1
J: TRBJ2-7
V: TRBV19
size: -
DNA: TGTGCCACCGCTCTCCGTCCCGGGACAGGGGAGCAGTACTTC
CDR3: CATALRPGTGEQYF

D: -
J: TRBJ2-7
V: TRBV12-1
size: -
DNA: TGTGCCAGCAGCCGTCGTCCCGTACGGCACGAGCAGTACTTC
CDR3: CASSRRPVRHEQYF

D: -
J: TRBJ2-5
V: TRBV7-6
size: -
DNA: TGTGCCAGCAGCTCAAAACAGGTTTTTGACCGTGCTGATGTTAAACTGGAGACCCAGTACTTC
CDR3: CASSSKQVFDRADVKLETQYF

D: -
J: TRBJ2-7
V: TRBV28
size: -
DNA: TGTGCCAGCAACAGCGGGGCAGGGGGCTCCTACGAGCAGTACTTC
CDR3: CASNSGAGGSYEQYF

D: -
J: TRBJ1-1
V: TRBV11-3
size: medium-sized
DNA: TGTGCCAGCAGCCTTGAAAGGGGTGTCACTGAAGCTTTCTTT
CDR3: CASSLERGVTEAFF

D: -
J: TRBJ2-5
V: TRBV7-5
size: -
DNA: TGTGCCAGCAGCTTACAGGTTTTTCAAGAGACCCAGTACTTC
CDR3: CASSLQVFQETQYF

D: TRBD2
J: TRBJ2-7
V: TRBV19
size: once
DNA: TGTGCCAGTAGTATAGCTAGCGGGAGGGCCGTGAAGTACTTC
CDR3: CASSIASGRAVKYF

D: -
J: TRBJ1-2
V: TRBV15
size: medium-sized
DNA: TGTGCCACCAGCAGAGATCGCCAGGGAACTAACTATGGCTACACCTTC
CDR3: CATSRDRQGTNYGYTF

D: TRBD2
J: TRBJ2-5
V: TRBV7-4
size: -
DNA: TGTGCCAGCGGGAGGGCCAAGGTGGAGACCCAGTACTTC
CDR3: CASGRAKVETQYF

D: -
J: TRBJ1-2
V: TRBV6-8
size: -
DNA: TGTGCCAGCAGGGATTCCGGGACATTCTATGGCTACACCTTC
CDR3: CASRDSGTFYGYTF

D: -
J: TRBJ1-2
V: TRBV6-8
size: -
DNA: TGTGCCAGCAGTCGCGGGGTTCCCTATGGCTACACCTTC
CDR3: CASSRGVPYGYTF

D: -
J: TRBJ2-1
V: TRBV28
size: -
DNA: TGTGCCAGCAGTTTCCCACCTCCGTTATTCCAATCTGATCCCAGCTCCTACAATGAGCAGTTCTTC
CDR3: CASSFPPPLFQSDPSSYNEQFF

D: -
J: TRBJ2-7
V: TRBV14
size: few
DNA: TGTGCCAGCAGCTTAAGGGGCTACGAGCAGTACTTC
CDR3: CASSLRGYEQYF

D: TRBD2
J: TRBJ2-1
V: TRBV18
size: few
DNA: TGTGCCAGCTCACCCACTTTACTAGCGGGAGGGAGGGAGCAGTTCTTC
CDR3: CASSPTLLAGGREQFF

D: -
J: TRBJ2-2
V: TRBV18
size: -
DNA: TGTGCCAGTTCACGTCGACAGAACTATAACACCGGGGAGCTGTTTTTT
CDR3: CASSRRQNYNTGELFF

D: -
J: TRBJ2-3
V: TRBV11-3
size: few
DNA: TGTGCCAGCAGCCCTGGGGATAGCGAGAGCACAGATACGCAGTATTTT
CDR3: CASSPGDSESTDTQYF

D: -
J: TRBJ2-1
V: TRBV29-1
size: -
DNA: TGCAGCGTTGCAGTTTTGGGGTATGAGCAGTTCTTC
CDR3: CSVAVLGYEQFF

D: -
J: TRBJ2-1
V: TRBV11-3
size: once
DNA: TGTGCCAGCAGCCCCCATCGGGTTCCCTACAATGAGCAGTTCTTC
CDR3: CASSPHRVPYNEQFF

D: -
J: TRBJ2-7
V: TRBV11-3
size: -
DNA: TGTGCCAGCAGCCCAGCCCGACAGGCGGCGTCCTACGAGCAGTACTTC
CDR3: CASSPARQAASYEQYF

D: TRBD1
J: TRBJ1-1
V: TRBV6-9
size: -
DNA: TGTGCCAGCAGGCCCGCAGGGGGCAAGCACACTGAAGCTTTCTTT
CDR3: CASRPAGGKHTEAFF

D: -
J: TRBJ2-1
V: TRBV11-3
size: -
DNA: TGTGCCAGCAGCTTGAAGTCCAGGCGAACCTACAATGAGCAGTTCTTC
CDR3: CASSLKSRRTYNEQFF

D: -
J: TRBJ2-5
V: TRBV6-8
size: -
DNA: TGTGCCAGCAGTTACTACGGGAAGACGGGGGAGACCCAGTACTTC
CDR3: CASSYYGKTGETQYF

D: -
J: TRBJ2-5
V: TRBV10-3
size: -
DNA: TGTGCCATCAGTGAGGAAGGGCCAGAGACCCAGTACTTC
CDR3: CAISEEGPETQYF

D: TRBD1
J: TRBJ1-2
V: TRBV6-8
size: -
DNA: TGTGCCAGCACGGACCCCCTCACAGGGGTTGGAGACTATGGCTACACCTTC
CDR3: CASTDPLTGVGDYGYTF

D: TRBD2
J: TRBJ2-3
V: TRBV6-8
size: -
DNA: TGTGCCATAAGACCCGGGACTAGCGTCGATACGCAGTATTTT
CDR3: CAIRPGTSVDTQYF

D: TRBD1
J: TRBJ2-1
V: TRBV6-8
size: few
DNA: TGTGCCAGCAGGCAAGGGCCCGGGACAGGGAGGAATGAGCAGTTCTTC
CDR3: CASRQGPGTGRNEQFF

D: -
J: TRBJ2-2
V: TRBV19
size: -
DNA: TGTGCCAGTAGTCCGAGACAGTTATACACCGGGGAGCTGTTTTTT
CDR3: CASSPRQLYTGELFF

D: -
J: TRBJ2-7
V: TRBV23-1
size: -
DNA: TGCGCCAGCAGCTTGAGTGGGCTTTACGAGCAGTACTTC
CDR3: CASSLSGLYEQYF

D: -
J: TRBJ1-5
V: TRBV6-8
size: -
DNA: TGTGCCAGCAGCCCAGAGGGGGGTCGCGGTAGCAATCAGCCCCAGCATTTT
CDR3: CASSPEGGRGSNQPQHF

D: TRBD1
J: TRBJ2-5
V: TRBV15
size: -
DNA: TGTGCCACCAGCAGGGGGGACAGCCAAGAGACCCAGTACTTC
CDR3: CATSRGDSQETQYF

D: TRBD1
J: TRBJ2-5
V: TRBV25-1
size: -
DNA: TGTGCCAGCAGTTCACAGGGGGCAGAAGAGACCCAGTACTTC
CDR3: CASSSQGAEETQYF

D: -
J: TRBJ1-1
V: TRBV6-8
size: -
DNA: TGTGCCAGCAGCCCTAGGATCAGGGTGGAGAACACTGAAGCTTTCTTT
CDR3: CASSPRIRVENTEAFF

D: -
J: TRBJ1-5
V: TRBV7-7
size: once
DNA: TGTGCCAGCAGCTTAGCTACGGGGCAGGGGAAACAGCCCCAGCATTTT
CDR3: CASSLATGQGKQPQHF

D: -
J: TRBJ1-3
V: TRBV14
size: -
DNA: TGTGCCAGCAGCCGACAGTCCTCTGGAAACACCATATATTTT
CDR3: CASSRQSSGNTIYF

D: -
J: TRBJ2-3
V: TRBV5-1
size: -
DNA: TGCGCCAGCAGCTTGGCGAGGGGTGGCACAGATACGCAGTATTTT
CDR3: CASSLARGGTDTQYF

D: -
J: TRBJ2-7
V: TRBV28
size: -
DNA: TGTGCCAGCAACTCACTTGGGAGCAGGGGTTACGAGCAGTACTTC
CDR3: CASNSLGSRGYEQYF

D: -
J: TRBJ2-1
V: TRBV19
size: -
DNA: TGTGCCAGTAGTATAAGTGACAGTTACAATGAGCAGTTCTTC
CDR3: CASSISDSYNEQFF

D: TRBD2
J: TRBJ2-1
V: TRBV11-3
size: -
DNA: TGTGCCAGCAGCTTAGTTACTAGCGGGAGTAGGCAGTTCTTC
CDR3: CASSLVTSGSRQFF

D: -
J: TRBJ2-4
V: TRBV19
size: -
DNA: TGTGCCAGTAGTATAGGGACTTTCCCACAAGGCAGGATGGACATTCAGTACTTC
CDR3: CASSIGTFPQGRMDIQYF

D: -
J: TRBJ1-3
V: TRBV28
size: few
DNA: TGTGCCAGCAGTGCGGGGCAGCGAGGAAACACCATATATTTT
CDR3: CASSAGQRGNTIYF

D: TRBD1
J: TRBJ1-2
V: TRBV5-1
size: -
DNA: TGCGCCAGCAGCGGTCGGACAGGGCACACCCTAAGGGGCTATGGCTACACCTTC
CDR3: CASSGRTGHTLRGYGYTF

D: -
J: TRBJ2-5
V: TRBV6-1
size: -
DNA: TGTGCCAGCAGTGAAGTATTTGGGGAAGGGGAGACCCAGTACTTC
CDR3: CASSEVFGEGETQYF

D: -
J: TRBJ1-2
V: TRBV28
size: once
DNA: TGTGCCAGCAGAGGCAGATACTATGGCTACACCTTC
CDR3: CASRGRYYGYTF

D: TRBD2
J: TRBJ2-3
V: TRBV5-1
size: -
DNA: TGCGCCAGCAGCTTGGAGGCTAGCGGGGGACCCACAGATACGCAGTATTTT
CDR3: CASSLEASGGPTDTQYF

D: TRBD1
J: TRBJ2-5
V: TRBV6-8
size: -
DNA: TGTGCCAGCACCCTCCCGACAGGGCCATGGGACTTC
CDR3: CASTLPTGPWDF

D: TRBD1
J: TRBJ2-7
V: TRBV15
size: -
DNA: TGTGCCACCAGCAGACGAACGGGACAGTCCCTATACGAGCAGTACTTC
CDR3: CATSRRTGQSLYEQYF

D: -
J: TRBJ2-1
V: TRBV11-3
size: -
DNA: TGTGCCAGCAGCTCCCGGGACCTCTACAATGAGCAGTTCTTC
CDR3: CASSSRDLYNEQFF

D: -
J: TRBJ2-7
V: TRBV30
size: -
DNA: TGTGCCTGGAGTGTATCAGGGAAAGGGTGGGAGGTCGGGCCAGTGCAGTACTTC
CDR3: CAWSVSGKGWEVGPVQYF